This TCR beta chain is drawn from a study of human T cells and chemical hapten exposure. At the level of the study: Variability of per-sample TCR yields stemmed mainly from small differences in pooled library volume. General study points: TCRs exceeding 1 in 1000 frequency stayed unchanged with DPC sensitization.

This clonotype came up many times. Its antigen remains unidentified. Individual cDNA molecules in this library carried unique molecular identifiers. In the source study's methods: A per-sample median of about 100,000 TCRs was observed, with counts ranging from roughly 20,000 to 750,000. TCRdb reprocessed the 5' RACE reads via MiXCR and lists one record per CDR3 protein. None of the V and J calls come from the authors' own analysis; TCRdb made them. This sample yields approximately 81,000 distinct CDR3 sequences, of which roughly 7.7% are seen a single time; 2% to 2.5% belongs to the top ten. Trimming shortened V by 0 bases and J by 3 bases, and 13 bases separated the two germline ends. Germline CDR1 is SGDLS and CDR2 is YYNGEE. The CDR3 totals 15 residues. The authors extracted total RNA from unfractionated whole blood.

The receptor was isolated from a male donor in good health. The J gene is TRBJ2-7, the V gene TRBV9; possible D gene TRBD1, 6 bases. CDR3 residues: CASSVASGGDYEQYF. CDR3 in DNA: TGTGCCAGCAGCGTAGCCTCTGGGGGCGACTACGAGCAGTACTTC.